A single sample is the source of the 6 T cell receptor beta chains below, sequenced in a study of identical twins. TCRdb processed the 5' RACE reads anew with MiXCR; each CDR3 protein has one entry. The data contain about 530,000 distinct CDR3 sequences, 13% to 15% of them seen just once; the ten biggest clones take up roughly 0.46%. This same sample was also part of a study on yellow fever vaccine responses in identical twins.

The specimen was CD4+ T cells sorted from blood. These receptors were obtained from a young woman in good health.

CDR3: CASSLVPRLNTEAFF. The DNA for the CDR3 is TGTGCCAGCAGCTTAGTTCCCAGATTGAACACTGAAGCTTTCTTT. This rearrangement joins TRBV7-9 to TRBJ1-1; D unresolved. The V gene lost 1 base and the J gene lost 0 bases, with 9 bases spanning the gap. The V gene's germline CDR1 is SEHNR and CDR2 FQNEAQ (reference sequence). The CDR3 runs 15 residues.

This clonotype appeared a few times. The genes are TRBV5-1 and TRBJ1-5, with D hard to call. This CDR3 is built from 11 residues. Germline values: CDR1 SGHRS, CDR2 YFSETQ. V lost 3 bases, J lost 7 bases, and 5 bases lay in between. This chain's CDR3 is CASSYAQPQHF. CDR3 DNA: TGCGCCAGCAGCTACGCGCAGCCCCAGCATTTT.

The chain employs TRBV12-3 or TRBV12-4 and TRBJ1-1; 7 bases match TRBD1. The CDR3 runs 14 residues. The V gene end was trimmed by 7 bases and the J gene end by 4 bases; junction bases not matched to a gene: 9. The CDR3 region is CASTKTGRITEAFF. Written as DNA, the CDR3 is TGTGCCAGCACCAAGACAGGGCGGATCACTGAAGCTTTCTTT.

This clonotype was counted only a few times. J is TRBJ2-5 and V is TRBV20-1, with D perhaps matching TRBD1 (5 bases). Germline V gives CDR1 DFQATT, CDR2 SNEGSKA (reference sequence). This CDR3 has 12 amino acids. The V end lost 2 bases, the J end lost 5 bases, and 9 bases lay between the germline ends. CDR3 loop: CSARQGTETQYF. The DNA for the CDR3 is TGCAGTGCTAGACAGGGAACGGAGACCCAGTACTTC.

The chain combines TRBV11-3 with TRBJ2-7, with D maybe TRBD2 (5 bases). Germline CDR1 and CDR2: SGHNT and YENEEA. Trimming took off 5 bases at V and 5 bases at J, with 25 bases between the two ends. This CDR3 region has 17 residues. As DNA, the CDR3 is TGTGCCAGCAGCCCACCCGGATCTTTGGGAGTACAAAACGAGCAGTACTTC. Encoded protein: CASSPPGSLGVQNEQYF.

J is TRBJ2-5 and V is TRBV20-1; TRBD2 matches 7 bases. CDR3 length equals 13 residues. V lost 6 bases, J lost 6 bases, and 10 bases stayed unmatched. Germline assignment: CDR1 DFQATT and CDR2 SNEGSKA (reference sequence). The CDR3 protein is CSAPVSGEKTQYF. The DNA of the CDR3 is TGCAGTGCCCCGGTCAGCGGGGAGAAGACCCAGTACTTC.